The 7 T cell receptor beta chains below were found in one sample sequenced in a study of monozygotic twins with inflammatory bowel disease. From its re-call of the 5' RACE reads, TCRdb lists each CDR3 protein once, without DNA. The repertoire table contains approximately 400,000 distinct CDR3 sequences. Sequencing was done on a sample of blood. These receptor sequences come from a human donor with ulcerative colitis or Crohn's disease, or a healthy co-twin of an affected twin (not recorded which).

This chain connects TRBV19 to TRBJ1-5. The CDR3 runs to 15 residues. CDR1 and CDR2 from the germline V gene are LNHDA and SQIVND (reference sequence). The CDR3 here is CASQSGGNSNQPQHF.

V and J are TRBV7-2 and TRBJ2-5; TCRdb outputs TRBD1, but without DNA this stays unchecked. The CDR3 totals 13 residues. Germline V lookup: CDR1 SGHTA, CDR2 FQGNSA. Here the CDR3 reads CASSLDRPETQYF. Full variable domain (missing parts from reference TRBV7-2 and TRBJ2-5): GAGVSQSPSNKVTEKGKDVELRCDPISGHTALYWYRQSLGQGLEFLIYFQGNSAPDKSGLPSDRFSAERTGGSVSTLTIQRTQQEDSAVYLCASSLDRPETQYFGPGTRLLVL.

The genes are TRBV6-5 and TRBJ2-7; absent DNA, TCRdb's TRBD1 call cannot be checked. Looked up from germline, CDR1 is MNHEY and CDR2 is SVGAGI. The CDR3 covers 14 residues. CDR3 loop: CASSSRDRMHEQYF.

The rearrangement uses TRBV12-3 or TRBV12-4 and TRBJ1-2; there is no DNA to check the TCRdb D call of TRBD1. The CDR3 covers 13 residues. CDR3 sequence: CASSPTVSYGYTF.

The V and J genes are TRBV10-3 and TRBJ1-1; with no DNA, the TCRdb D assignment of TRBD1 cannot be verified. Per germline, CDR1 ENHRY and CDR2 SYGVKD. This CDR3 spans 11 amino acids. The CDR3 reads CAIRGGGTAFF.

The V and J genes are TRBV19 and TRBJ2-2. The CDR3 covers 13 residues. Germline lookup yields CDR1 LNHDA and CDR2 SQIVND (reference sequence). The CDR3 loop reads CATLEQNTGELFF.

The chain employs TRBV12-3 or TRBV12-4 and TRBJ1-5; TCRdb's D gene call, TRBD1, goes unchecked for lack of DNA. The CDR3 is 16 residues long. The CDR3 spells CASSRYLDSSNQPQHF.